This paragraph covers one T cell receptor beta chain sequence. This specimen belongs to a study of shared T cell receptors in the human thymus. The CDR3 loop spans 12 amino acids. With 7 bases clipped from V and 3 bases from J, the junction kept 3 bases outside the gene matches. The V gene's germline CDR1 is MDHEN and CDR2 SYDVKM. The method was immunoSEQ multiplex PCR; TCRdb's version includes in-frame clones alone and lacks a portion of them. The profile shows about 660,000 clones, more than 70% of them singletons. The same specimen was also included in a second study, on human thymus T cells. That work adds: The donor group consisted of healthy Finnish infants who were having corrective surgery for congenital heart defects. Thymic resections from corrective heart surgery supplied the tissue. Overlap was high between thymic repertoires from unrelated individuals, as reported in related research.

The source of this sequence is a boy less than two years old with a congenital heart defect. The sequenced sample was thymocytes. The chain recombines TRBV28 with TRBJ2-7, with 7 nucleotides matching TRBD2. The CDR3, as DNA: TGTGCCAGCAAGAGGGACTACTACGAGCAGTACTTC. It is translated as CASKRDYYEQYF. Based on the CDR3 plus reference TRBV28 and TRBJ2-7, the full variable domain is DVKVTQSSRYLVKRTGEKVFLECVQDMDHENMFWYRQDPGLGLRLIYFSYDVKMKEKGDIPEGYSVSREKKERFSLILESASTNQTSMYLCASKRDYYEQYFGPGTRLTVT.